The rows below give T cell receptor beta chains drawn from one sample of a study of cytomegalovirus exposure and HLA in healthy donors. Clones were read by immunoSEQ multiplex PCR, and TCRdb kept only the in-frame ones, dropping some. The data contain just under 65,000 clones, about 95% of them singletons. The sequenced sample was PBMCs. The receptors were sampled from a woman in her late teens or twenties in good health and CMV-seropositive. CDR3s include the opening cysteine and the closing phenylalanine or tryptophan. D genes are given only for firm matches. Size values are once, few and many counts, or a class for expanded clones, and some rows have none.

v_call	j_call	clone_size	d_call	cdr3_nt	cdr3_aa
TRBV9	TRBJ2-3	.	.	TGTGCCAGCACCCGGGGTAGCACAGATACGCAGTATTTT	CASTRGSTDTQYF
TRBV2	TRBJ2-5	.	.	TGTGCCAGCAGTGAATTGGTTGGTCTAGCAGGGACCCAGTACTTC	CASSELVGLAGTQYF
TRBV2	TRBJ1-6	.	.	TGTGCCAGCAGTGTTGCAGGGAACAATTCACCCCTCCACTTT	CASSVAGNNSPLHF
TRBV5-1	TRBJ2-7	.	TRBD1	TGCGCCAGCAGGGGTCCGCAGGCACAGGGGGCATACGAGCAGTACTTC	CASRGPQAQGAYEQYF
TRBV19	TRBJ2-7	.	TRBD1	TGTGCCAGTAGTATAACTCCAGGGGGCATCCGCTACGAGCAGTACTTC	CASSITPGGIRYEQYF
TRBV28	TRBJ2-1	.	.	TGTGCCAGCACGGGAGTTTCCTACAATGAGCAGTTCTTC	CASTGVSYNEQFF
TRBV4-2	TRBJ2-7	.	.	TGTGCCAGCAGCCACCCGGGGCAGGGGGGTTACGAGCAGTACTTC	CASSHPGQGGYEQYF
TRBV6-5	TRBJ2-3	.	.	TGTGCCAGCAGTACCCGGGACACCACAGATACGCAGTATTTT	CASSTRDTTDTQYF
TRBV30	TRBJ1-1	.	.	TGTGCCTGGAGTGTACGAGGTTACACTGAAGCTTTCTTT	CAWSVRGYTEAFF
TRBV20-1	TRBJ2-4	.	.	TGCAGTGCACGGGCGGGTGTTCAGTACTTC	CSARAGVQYF
TRBV6-4	TRBJ1-2	once	.	TGTGCCAGCAGTGACACAGGGAACTATGGCTACACCTTC	CASSDTGNYGYTF
TRBV18	TRBJ1-1	once	.	TGTGCCAGCTCACCAACAGGGTTGGCTTTCTTT	CASSPTGLAFF
TRBV4-1	TRBJ2-2	few	.	TGCGCCAGCAGCCAGGCTATAGCGGCGAACACCGGGGAGCTGTTTTTT	CASSQAIAANTGELFF
TRBV5-1	TRBJ1-2	.	TRBD1	TGCGCCAGCAGCTCATCGACAGGGGTGGCTGGCTACACCTTC	CASSSSTGVAGYTF
TRBV10-1	TRBJ2-5	.	.	TGCGCCAGCAGTGAGCCCTGGACTACCAAAGAGACCCAGTACTTC	CASSEPWTTKETQYF
TRBV30	TRBJ1-6	.	TRBD1	TGTGCCTGCAATCCAGGGGGGTCGGATTCACCCCTCCACTTT	CACNPGGSDSPLHF
TRBV7-7	TRBJ2-5	.	TRBD1	TGTGCCAGCAGCTCCACTGGGACAGGGGGAGAGACCCAGTACTTC	CASSSTGTGGETQYF
TRBV28	TRBJ2-2	.	TRBD1	TGTGCCAGCACCCCAGACAGGGGGCGGATCCCCGCGAACACCGGGGAGCTGTTTTTT	CASTPDRGRIPANTGELFF
TRBV6-5	TRBJ2-4	.	TRBD2	TGTGCCAGCTACCCGCGGGAGATGAGAAACATTCAGTACTTC	CASYPREMRNIQYF
TRBV28	TRBJ2-5	.	.	TGTGCCAGCAGAGGCGAGGTAATAGCGGAAGAGACCCAGTACTTC	CASRGEVIAEETQYF
TRBV28	TRBJ1-6	.	.	TGTGCCAGCAGCACACTAAATTCACCCCTCCACTTT	CASSTLNSPLHF
TRBV2	TRBJ2-7	.	TRBD1	TGTGCCAGCAGTGAAGGCAGGGGGCCCCATTACGAGCAGTACTTC	CASSEGRGPHYEQYF
TRBV11-1	TRBJ2-5	.	TRBD2	TGTGCCAGCAGCTTAGATGGTAGCGGGGGGGAGACCCAGTACTTC	CASSLDGSGGETQYF
TRBV30	TRBJ2-5	.	.	TGTGCCTGGAGTCGCGGAGAGTTCCGGGAGACCCAGTACTTC	CAWSRGEFRETQYF
TRBV11-2	TRBJ1-6	.	.	TGTGCCAGCAGCCCTACTCTGGTGTCTTCACCCCTCCACTTT	CASSPTLVSSPLHF
TRBV19	TRBJ1-4	.	.	TGTGCCAGTAGGCGTAATGAAAAACTGTTTTTT	CASRRNEKLFF
TRBV4-3	TRBJ1-6	.	.	TGCGCCAGCAGCCAGTACAGCGGGGGCAATTCACCCCTCCACTTT	CASSQYSGGNSPLHF
TRBV7-2	TRBJ1-1	.	TRBD1	TGTGCCAGCAGCTACGACAGGGGGCAATTTGTAGCTTTCTTT	CASSYDRGQFVAFF
TRBV5-1	TRBJ1-2	few	TRBD1	TGCGCCAGCAATAGAGACACAGGGGATGGTGGTTATGGCTACACCTTC	CASNRDTGDGGYGYTF
TRBV28	TRBJ1-1	.	.	TGTGCCAGCAGTTCCCCCTCCCCTTCGGTGAACACTGAAGCTTTCTTT	CASSSPSPSVNTEAFF
TRBV6-1	TRBJ2-5	.	TRBD1	TGTGCCAGCAGTGAAGCGGTCGGACAGGGTAAAGAGACCCAGTACTTC	CASSEAVGQGKETQYF
TRBV27	TRBJ2-7	.	TRBD1	TGTGCCAGCAGTCCCAGACAGGGTTCGTACGAGCAGTACTTC	CASSPRQGSYEQYF
TRBV19	TRBJ1-5	.	TRBD1	TGTGCCAGTAGTATCTCGACAGGGGCCGGTCCTGGCAATCAGCCCCAGCATTTT	CASSISTGAGPGNQPQHF
TRBV7-2	TRBJ2-3	.	TRBD1	TGTGCCAGCAGCTCCACAGGGGGCGAAGGAGATACGCAGTATTTT	CASSSTGGEGDTQYF
TRBV19	TRBJ2-3	.	.	TGTGCCAGTAGCGTTGGGGCTAGCACAGATACGCAGTATTTT	CASSVGASTDTQYF
TRBV6-5	TRBJ1-6	.	.	TGTGCCAGCAGTTACTCGTCCGAGACAGCGAATTCACCCCTCCACTTT	CASSYSSETANSPLHF
TRBV7-9	TRBJ1-1	.	TRBD1	TGTGCCAGCAGCCTGGGACAGGGTAAAGCTTTCTTT	CASSLGQGKAFF
TRBV30	TRBJ2-2	.	.	TGTGCCTGGTGTTTTAAAACAACCGGGGAGCTGTTTTTT	CAWCFKTTGELFF
TRBV19	TRBJ2-1	.	TRBD1	TGTGCCAGTAGTATAGCGGTCAGGGGGAATGAGCAGTTCTTC	CASSIAVRGNEQFF
TRBV2	TRBJ2-5	.	TRBD1	TGTGCCAGTTCCCGGGACAGGGGAGAGACCCAGTACTTC	CASSRDRGETQYF
TRBV11-1	TRBJ2-5	.	.	TGTGCCAGCAGCATTTCCGGAGGATCAGAGACCCAGTACTTC	CASSISGGSETQYF